This T cell receptor (beta chain) stems from a study of cytomegalovirus exposure and HLA in healthy donors. The PCR contained 60 Vbeta and 13 Jbeta primers. TCRdb keeps only in-frame clones here, not all; method: immunoSEQ multiplex PCR. Counted here are 150,000 to 200,000 clones, about 80% occurring once; the ten biggest clones make up over 2%. Findings of the study overall: For most subjects, TCR beta sequences were reported to predict HLA-A and HLA-B alleles with accuracy. As a later analysis showed, a missense DCLRE1C variant was linked to trimming of TCR beta V- and J-genes.

This CDR3 spans 16 amino acids. CDR1 is SGDLS, CDR2 YYNGEE, per germline. V lost 0 bases and J lost 6, with 19 bases in between. Of note for this clone: Its target is not known.

Donors in the study were healthy people who gave bone marrow. Nominal health characterized the donors when sampled, though unrecorded immune exposures were likely. Input material: PBMCs. This sequence was found in a woman aged 25 to 39 in good health and CMV-seronegative. V gene TRBV9 combines with J gene TRBJ2-7; D is possibly TRBD1 (5 bases). The CDR3 DNA reads TGTGCCAGCAGCGTAGAAGGACACCCTGGCCTTATCGAGCAGTACTTC. It specifies CASSVEGHPGLIEQYF. Full variable domain (rest looked up from reference TRBV9 and TRBJ2-7): DSGVTQTPKHLITATGQRVTLRCSPRSGDLSVYWYQQSLDQGLQFLIQYYNGEERAKGNILERFSAQQFPDLHSELNLSSLELGDSALYFCASSVEGHPGLIEQYFGPGTRLTVT.